The T cell receptor (beta chain) under discussion was sequenced for a study of OX40 agonist ivuxolimab in advanced cancers. The method was immunoSEQ multiplex PCR; TCRdb's version includes in-frame clones alone and lacks a portion of them. The sample carries 75,000 to 95,000 clones, under 85% recorded once. With 1 base removed from V and 2 bases from J, the gap between germline ends came to 14 bases. The CDR3 sequence is 16 residues long. CDR1 and CDR2 (germline): MNHNS, SASEGT. This TCR derives from an adult with an advanced solid tumor such as melanoma, head and neck, liver or kidney cancer. The sequences come from CD4+ or CD8+ T cells sorted from blood, collected in a trial of the OX40 agonist ivuxolimab. The chain combines TRBV6-1 with TRBJ2-5; D perhaps matches TRBD2 (5 bases). CDR3 sequence (DNA): TGTGCCAGCAGTGAAGACGAGGGCACCAGGCAAGAGACCCAGTACTTC. It yields the protein CASSEDEGTRQETQYF.